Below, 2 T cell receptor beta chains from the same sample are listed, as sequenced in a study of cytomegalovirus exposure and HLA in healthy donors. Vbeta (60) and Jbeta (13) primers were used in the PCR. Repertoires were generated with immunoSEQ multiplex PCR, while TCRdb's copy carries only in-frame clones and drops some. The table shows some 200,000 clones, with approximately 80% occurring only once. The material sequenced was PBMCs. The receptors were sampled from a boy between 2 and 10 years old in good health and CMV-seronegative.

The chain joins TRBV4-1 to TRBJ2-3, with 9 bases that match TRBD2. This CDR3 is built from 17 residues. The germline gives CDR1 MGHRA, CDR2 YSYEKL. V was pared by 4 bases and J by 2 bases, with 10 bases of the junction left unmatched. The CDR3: CASSPGLAGALTDTQYF. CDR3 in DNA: TGCGCCAGCAGCCCAGGATTAGCGGGGGCCCTCACAGATACGCAGTATTTT.

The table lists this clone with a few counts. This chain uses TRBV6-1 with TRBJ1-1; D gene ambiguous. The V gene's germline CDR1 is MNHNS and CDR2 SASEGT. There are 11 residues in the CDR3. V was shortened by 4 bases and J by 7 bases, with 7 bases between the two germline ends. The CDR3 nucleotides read TGTGCCAGCAGTGGACAACTTGAAGCTTTCTTT. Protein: CASSGQLEAFF.